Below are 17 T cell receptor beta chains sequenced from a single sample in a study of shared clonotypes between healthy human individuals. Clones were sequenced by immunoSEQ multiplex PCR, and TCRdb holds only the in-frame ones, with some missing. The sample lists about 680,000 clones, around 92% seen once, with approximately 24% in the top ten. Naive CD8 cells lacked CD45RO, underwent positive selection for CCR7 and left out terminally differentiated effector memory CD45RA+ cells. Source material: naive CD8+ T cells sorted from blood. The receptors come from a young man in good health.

The CDR3 here is CASSRQFEKLFF. The CDR3 coding sequence is TGTGCCAGCAGTAGACAGTTTGAAAAACTGTTTTTT. V usage is TRBV5-4 and J usage is TRBJ1-4; D is perhaps TRBD1 (5 bases). V lost 5 bases, J lost 7 bases, and 9 bases lay in between. The germline gives CDR1 SGHNT, CDR2 YYREEE (reference sequence). The CDR3 covers 12 residues.

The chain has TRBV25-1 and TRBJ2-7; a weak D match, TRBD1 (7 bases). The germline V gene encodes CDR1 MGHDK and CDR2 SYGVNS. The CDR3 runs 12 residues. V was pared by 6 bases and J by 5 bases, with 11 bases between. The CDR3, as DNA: TGTGCCAGCAGCAGGGGGGCGAACGAGCAGTACTTC. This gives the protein CASSRGANEQYF.

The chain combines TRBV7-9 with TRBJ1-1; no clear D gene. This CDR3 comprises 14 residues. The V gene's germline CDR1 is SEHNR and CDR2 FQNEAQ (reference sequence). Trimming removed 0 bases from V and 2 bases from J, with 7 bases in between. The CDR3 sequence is CASSLAGGNTEAFF. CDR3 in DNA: TGTGCCAGCAGCTTAGCGGGAGGAAACACTGAAGCTTTCTTT.

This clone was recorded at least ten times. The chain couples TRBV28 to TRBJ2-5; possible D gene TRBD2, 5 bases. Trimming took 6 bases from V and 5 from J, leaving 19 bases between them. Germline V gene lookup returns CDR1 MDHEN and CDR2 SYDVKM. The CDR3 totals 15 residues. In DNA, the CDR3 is TGTGCCAGCAGACAAGCAGGTCTGGAGGCGGAGACCCAGTACTTC. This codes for CASRQAGLEAETQYF. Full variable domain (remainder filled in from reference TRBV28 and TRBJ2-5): DVKVTQSSRYLVKRTGEKVFLECVQDMDHENMFWYRQDPGLGLRLIYFSYDVKMKEKGDIPEGYSVSREKKERFSLILESASTNQTSMYLCASRQAGLEAETQYFGPGTRLLVL.

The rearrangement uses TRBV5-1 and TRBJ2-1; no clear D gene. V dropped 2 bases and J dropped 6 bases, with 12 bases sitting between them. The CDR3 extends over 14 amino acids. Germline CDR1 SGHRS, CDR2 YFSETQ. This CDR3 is CASSFIDKSNEQFF. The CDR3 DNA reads TGCGCCAGCAGCTTTATCGACAAAAGCAATGAGCAGTTCTTC.

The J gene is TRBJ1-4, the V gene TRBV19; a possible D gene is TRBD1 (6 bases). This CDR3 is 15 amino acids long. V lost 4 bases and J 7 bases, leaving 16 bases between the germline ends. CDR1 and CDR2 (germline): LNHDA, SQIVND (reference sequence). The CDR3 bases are TGTGCCAGTAGTACGTGGACAGCCGTAAGTGAAAAACTGTTTTTT. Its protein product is CASSTWTAVSEKLFF. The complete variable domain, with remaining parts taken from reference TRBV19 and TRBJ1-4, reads DGGITQSPKYLFRKEGQNVTLSCEQNLNHDAMYWYRQDPGQGLRLIYYSQIVNDFQKGDIAEGYSVSREKKESFPLTVTSAQKNPTAFYLCASSTWTAVSEKLFFGSGTQLSVL.

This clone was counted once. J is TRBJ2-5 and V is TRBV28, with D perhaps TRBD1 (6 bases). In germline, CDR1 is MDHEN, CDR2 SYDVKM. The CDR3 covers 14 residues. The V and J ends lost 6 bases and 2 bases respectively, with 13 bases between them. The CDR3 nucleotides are TGTGCCAGCAGGGCACGGACAGATCAAGAGACCCAGTACTTC. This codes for CASRARTDQETQYF.

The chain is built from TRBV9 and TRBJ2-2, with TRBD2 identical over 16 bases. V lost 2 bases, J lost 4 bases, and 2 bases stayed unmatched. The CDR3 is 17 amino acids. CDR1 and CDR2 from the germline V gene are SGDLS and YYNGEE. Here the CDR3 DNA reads TGTGCCAGCAGCGTCGGGACTAGCGGGAGGGGCACCGGGGAGCTGTTTTTT. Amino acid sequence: CASSVGTSGRGTGELFF.

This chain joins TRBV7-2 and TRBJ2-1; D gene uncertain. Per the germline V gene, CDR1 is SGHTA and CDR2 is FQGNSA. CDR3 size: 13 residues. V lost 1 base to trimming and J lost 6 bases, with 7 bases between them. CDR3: CASSLVSPNEQFF. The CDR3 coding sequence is TGTGCCAGCAGCTTAGTTAGTCCCAATGAGCAGTTCTTC.

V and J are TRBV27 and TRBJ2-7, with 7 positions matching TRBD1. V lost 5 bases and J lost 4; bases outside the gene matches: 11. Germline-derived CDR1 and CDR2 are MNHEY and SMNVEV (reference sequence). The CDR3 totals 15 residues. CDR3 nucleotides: TGTGCCAGCAGTCCAAGACAGGGTCGTTTGTACGAGCAGTACTTC. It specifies CASSPRQGRLYEQYF.

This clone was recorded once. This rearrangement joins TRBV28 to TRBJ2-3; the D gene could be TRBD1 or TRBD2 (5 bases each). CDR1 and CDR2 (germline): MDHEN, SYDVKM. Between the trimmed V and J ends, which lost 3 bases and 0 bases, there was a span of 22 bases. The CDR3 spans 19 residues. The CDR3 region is CASSLTLFGTSVSTDTQYF. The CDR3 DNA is TGTGCCAGCAGTTTGACCCTCTTCGGGACCTCCGTCAGCACAGATACGCAGTATTTT.

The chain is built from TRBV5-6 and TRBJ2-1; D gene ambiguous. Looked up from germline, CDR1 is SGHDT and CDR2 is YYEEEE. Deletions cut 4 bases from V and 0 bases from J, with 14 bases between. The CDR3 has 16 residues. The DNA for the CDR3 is TGTGCCAGCAGCGGGATGGACGCTAGCTCCTACAATGAGCAGTTCTTC. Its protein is CASSGMDASSYNEQFF.

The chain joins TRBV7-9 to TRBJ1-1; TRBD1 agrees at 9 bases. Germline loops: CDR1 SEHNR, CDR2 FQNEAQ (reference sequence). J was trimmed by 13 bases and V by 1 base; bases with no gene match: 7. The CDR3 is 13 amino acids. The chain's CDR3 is CASSLVAGQGDFF. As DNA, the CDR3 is TGTGCCAGCAGCTTAGTCGCGGGACAGGGTGATTTCTTT.

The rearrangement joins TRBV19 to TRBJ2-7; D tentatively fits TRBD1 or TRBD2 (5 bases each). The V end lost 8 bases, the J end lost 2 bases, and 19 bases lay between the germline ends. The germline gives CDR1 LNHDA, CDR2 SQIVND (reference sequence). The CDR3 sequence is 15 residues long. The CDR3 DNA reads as TGTGCCAGTGCCCTTCGGGACCTAACCCCCTACGAGCAGTACTTC. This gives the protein CASALRDLTPYEQYF.

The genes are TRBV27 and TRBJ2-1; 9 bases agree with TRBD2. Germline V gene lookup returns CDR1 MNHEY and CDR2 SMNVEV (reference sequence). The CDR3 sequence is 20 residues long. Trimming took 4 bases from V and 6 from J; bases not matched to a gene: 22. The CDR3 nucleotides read TGTGCCAGCAGTTCCTTGGGTTTTCGCGGTAGCGGGAGAGGGCTCAATGAGCAGTTCTTC. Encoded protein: CASSSLGFRGSGRGLNEQFF.

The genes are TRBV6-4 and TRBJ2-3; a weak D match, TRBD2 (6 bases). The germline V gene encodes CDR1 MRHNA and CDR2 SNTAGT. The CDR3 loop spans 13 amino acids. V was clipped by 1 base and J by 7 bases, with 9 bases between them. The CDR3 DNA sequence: TGTGCCAGCAGTGACTTCGCGGGAAATACGCAGTATTTT. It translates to CASSDFAGNTQYF.

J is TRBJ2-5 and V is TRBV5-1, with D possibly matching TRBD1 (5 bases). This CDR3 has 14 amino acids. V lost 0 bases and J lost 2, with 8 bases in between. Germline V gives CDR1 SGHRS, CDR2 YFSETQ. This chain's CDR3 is CASSLGAGQETQYF. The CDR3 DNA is TGCGCCAGCAGCTTGGGGGCAGGGCAAGAGACCCAGTACTTC.